Each of the 30 T cell receptor beta chains below was sequenced from the same sample in a study of CD8+CD57+ T cells in acquired aplastic anemia (dated by TCRdb to the late 2010s). The instrument was an Illumina HiSeq 2000. TCR beta VDJ combination and CDR3 sequence profiling used genomic DNA as the template. TCRdb's own reprocessing of the public reads used fastp at Q25 and MiXCR and kept productive beta chains. Each CDR3 protein gets just one entry, which takes the most common genes and DNA from the rows behind it. Recorded for this sample are hundreds of thousands of distinct CDR3 sequences; 55% to 70% of them occurred a single time. The leading ten clones occupy 4% of the sample. Specimen: sorted CD4+, CD8+, or CD8+CD57+ T cells (not recorded which) from PBMCs. These receptors all stem from a human donor in good health, serving as a control.

The V and J genes are TRBV15 and TRBJ2-1, with D unresolved. The CDR3 is 15 amino acids. From germline, CDR1 is LNHNV and CDR2 YYDKDF (reference sequence). Trimming removed 0 bases at V and 6 bases at J, with 12 bases between. The CDR3 bases are TGTGCCACCAGCAGAGAGGGCAGCCCAGCCAATGAGCAGTTCTTC. Translating gives CATSREGSPANEQFF.

V gene TRBV20-1 combines with J gene TRBJ2-5; D is possibly TRBD1 (6 bases). This CDR3 region has 13 residues. Germline V gives CDR1 DFQATT, CDR2 SNEGSKA (reference sequence). V lost 3 bases and J lost 8, with 16 bases in between. CDR3 DNA sequence: TGCAGTGCTAGTCACGGACAGAACTACACCCAGTACTTC. This sequence encodes CSASHGQNYTQYF.

For this clonotype: At one end the junction does not follow the germline gene, possibly because of a read error. This chain connects TRBV7-2 to TRBJ2-5; D may be TRBD2 (7 bases). This CDR3 region has 16 residues. The germline CDR1 and CDR2 sequences are SGHTA and FQGNSA. The CDR3 DNA follows: TGCGCCAGCAGCCCCACCGGGGAGGGGGGACGAGAGACCCAGTACTTC. Encoded protein: CASSPTGEGGRETQYF. The variable domain in full, completed from reference TRBV7-2 and TRBJ2-5, reads GAGVSQSPSNKVTEKGKDVELRCDPISGHTALYWYRQSLGQGLEFLIYFQGNSAPDKSGLPSDRFSAERTGGSVSTLTIQRTQQEDSAVYLCASSPTGEGGRETQYFGPGTRLLVL.

This clonotype occurred many times. The V call is TRBV7-2, the J call TRBJ2-6; unclear D gene. Trimming stripped 4 bases from V and 0 bases from J, with 16 bases between. This CDR3 is built from 18 residues. Germline CDR1 SGHTA, CDR2 FQGNSA. In DNA form, the CDR3 reads TGTGCCAGCAGCTCAATTACGCAGTACTACTCTGGGGCCAACGTCCTGACTTTC. Protein product: CASSSITQYYSGANVLTF.

In its sample, this clonotype was seen once. The V call is TRBV9, the J call TRBJ1-2; TRBD1 might be the D (6 bases). The CDR3 extends over 16 amino acids. V was trimmed by 0 bases and J by 8 bases, leaving 20 bases between them. Germline V CDR1 and CDR2: SGDLS, YYNGEE. The CDR3 nucleotides read TGTGCCAGCAGCGTAGAGGTGGGGGCAACCCGCTACGGCTACACCTTC. Protein: CASSVEVGATRYGYTF.

The CDR3 DNA reads as TGTGCCAGCAGCAGAGCTCACGGCAGCAACTACGAGCAGTACTTC. It is translated as CASSRAHGSNYEQYF. The rearrangement links TRBV12-3 or TRBV12-4 to TRBJ2-7; D uncertain. V lost 6 bases to trimming and J lost 3 bases, with 18 bases between them. The CDR3 runs to 15 residues.

This clonotype was observed many times. The chain recombines TRBV13 with TRBJ1-2; D might be TRBD1 (6 bases). The germline gives CDR1 PRHDT, CDR2 FYEKMQ (reference sequence). V lost 5 bases and J lost 5, with 15 bases in between. The CDR3 runs 14 residues. The CDR3 nucleotides read TGTGCCAGCAGCGCGGTGGGGGGCGGGTATGGCTACACCTTC. As protein: CASSAVGGGYGYTF.

V is TRBV7-3 and J is TRBJ2-5, with D unresolved. The length of the CDR3 is 12 residues. Trimming stripped 5 bases from V and 11 bases from J, with 15 bases between. In germline, CDR1 is SGHTA, CDR2 FQGTGA. The CDR3 region is CASSPLGNKQYF. Here the CDR3 DNA reads TGTGCCAGCAGCCCCCTGGGCAATAAGCAGTACTTC. The variable domain in full, completed from reference TRBV7-3 and TRBJ2-5, reads GAGVSQTPSNKVTEKGKYVELRCDPISGHTALYWYRQSLGQGPEFLIYFQGTGAADDSGLPNDRFFAVRPEGSVSTLKIQRTERGDSAVYLCASSPLGNKQYFGPGTRLLVL.

The rearrangement uses TRBV5-1 and TRBJ2-7, with D possibly being TRBD1 (5 bases). Germline lookup yields CDR1 SGHRS and CDR2 YFSETQ. CDR3 size: 14 residues. V was trimmed by 4 bases and J by 5 bases, leaving 16 bases between them. The CDR3 here is CASSVAQGVDEQYF. In DNA form, the CDR3 reads TGCGCCAGCAGCGTGGCGCAGGGCGTCGACGAGCAGTACTTC. Complete variable domain (other parts from reference TRBV5-1 and TRBJ2-7): KAGVTQTPRYLIKTRGQQVTLSCSPISGHRSVSWYQQTPGQGLQFLFEYFSETQRNKGNFPGRFSGRQFSNSRSEMNVSTLELGDSALYLCASSVAQGVDEQYFGPGTRLTVT.

This chain uses TRBV7-9 with TRBJ2-2, with D perhaps TRBD1 or TRBD2 (6 bases each). CDR3 length: 15 residues. The ends were cut back, 1 base at V and 2 bases at J, with 8 bases in the middle. Germline CDR1 and CDR2: SEHNR and FQNEAQ (reference sequence). CDR3 in amino acids: CASSLEGGNTGELFF. In DNA form, the CDR3 reads TGTGCCAGCAGCTTAGAGGGGGGCAACACCGGGGAGCTGTTTTTT.

A few counts support this clonotype. V and J are TRBV7-9 and TRBJ2-7; 8 bases are shared with TRBD1. V shed 4 bases, J shed 6 bases, and the junction held 8 bases outside the gene matches. Germline assignment: CDR1 SEHNR and CDR2 FQNEAQ (reference sequence). The CDR3 extends over 14 amino acids. For the CDR3, the DNA is TGTGCCAGCAGCTACCGACAGGGGAGGTTCGAGCAGTACTTC. It encodes CASSYRQGRFEQYF. The whole variable domain, remainder taken from reference TRBV7-9 and TRBJ2-7, is DTGVSQNPRHKITKRGQNVTFRCDPISEHNRLYWYRQTLGQGPEFLTYFQNEAQLEKSRLLSDRFSAERPKGSFSTLEIQRTEQGDSAMYLCASSYRQGRFEQYFGPGTRLTVT.

The chain is built from TRBV5-4 and TRBJ1-1; D is uncertain. Trimming took 1 base from V and 7 from J, leaving 11 bases between them. The CDR3 totals 13 residues. Germline V gene data show CDR1 as SGHNT and CDR2 as YYREEE (reference sequence). The CDR3 DNA reads TGTGCCAGCAGCTTGCAAAATAGGCTTGAAGCTTTCTTT. Protein product: CASSLQNRLEAFF.

V usage is TRBV20-1 and J usage is TRBJ2-6; tentatively, D is TRBD1 or TRBD2 (5 bases each). This CDR3 spans 17 amino acids. V was cut by 0 bases and J by 1 base, with 13 bases left in between. Germline CDR1 and CDR2: DFQATT and SNEGSKA (reference sequence). CDR3 in amino acids: CSARDRGTPSGANVLTF. The CDR3, as DNA: TGCAGTGCTAGAGATCGAGGGACCCCTTCTGGGGCCAACGTCCTGACTTTC.

Regarding this clonotype: Here the CDR3 omits its conserved ending phenylalanine or tryptophan, so a read error is the likely source. This chain uses TRBV12-3 or TRBV12-4 with TRBJ2-7; D gene unclear. Trimming removed 1 base at V and 3 bases at J, with 7 bases between. This CDR3 region has 13 residues. CDR3 nucleotide sequence: TGTGCCAGCAGTTTAGGCCTGAGCTACGAGCAGTACTAC. Translation gives CASSLGLSYEQYY.

Only one count was recorded for this clonotype. This chain uses TRBV7-2 with TRBJ2-7, with D perhaps matching TRBD2 (6 bases). Germline assignment: CDR1 SGHTA and CDR2 FQGNSA. CDR3 size: 14 residues. The germline V and J ends were trimmed by 5 bases and 9 bases, with 20 bases remaining between them. The CDR3 nucleotides read TGTGCCAGCAGCGTGGGGGACCCGCGGGACGTGCAGTACTTC. It encodes CASSVGDPRDVQYF.

This chain links TRBV20-1 with TRBJ2-5, with TRBD2 matching 8 bases. The CDR3 runs 15 residues. Germline V gives CDR1 DFQATT, CDR2 SNEGSKA (reference sequence). Losses at the gene ends were 5 bases for V and 5 bases for J; bases not matched to a gene: 13. CDR3 DNA: TGCAGTGCTCCCCGGGGGGGGGGGCAGCGGGAGACCCAGTACTTC. The encoded protein is CSAPRGGGQRETQYF.

This clonotype was seen ten or more times. V usage is TRBV20-1 and J usage is TRBJ2-3; 8 bases agree with TRBD2. V dropped 2 bases and J dropped 5; count of bases not matched to a gene: 12. The CDR3 length is 16 residues. Germline V gene lookup returns CDR1 DFQATT and CDR2 SNEGSKA (reference sequence). CDR3 bases: TGCAGTGCTAGAAATCCCCGGGGGGGGGTTGAAGATACGCAGTATTTT. This sequence encodes CSARNPRGGVEDTQYF.

The V gene is TRBV20-1, the J gene TRBJ2-7, with 12 bases fitting TRBD2. Looked up from germline, CDR1 is DFQATT and CDR2 is SNEGSKA (reference sequence). This CDR3 has 16 residues. The V gene end was trimmed by 3 bases and the J gene end by 0 bases; junction bases not matched to a gene: 6. CDR3 nucleotides: TGCAGTGCTAGTGAAGGGACTAGCGGGCGCTCCTACGAGCAGTACTTC. It specifies CSASEGTSGRSYEQYF.

The sample holds many counts of this clonotype. This chain links TRBV10-1 with TRBJ1-1, with D perhaps TRBD1 (6 bases). V lost 0 bases to trimming and J lost 0 bases, with 14 bases between them. This CDR3 contains 17 residues. Germline V gives CDR1 WNHNN, CDR2 SYGVQD (reference sequence). The CDR3 loop reads CASSESGMTGMNTEAFF. CDR3 sequence (DNA): TGCGCCAGCAGTGAGTCTGGGATGACAGGAATGAACACTGAAGCTTTCTTT.

This clonotype occurred many times. The chain is built from TRBV6-2 or TRBV6-3 and TRBJ1-5; perhaps TRBD1 as D (5 bases). The germline gives CDR1 MNHEY, CDR2 SVGEGT. V was cut by 7 bases and J by 2 bases, with 9 bases left in between. The CDR3 is made up of 13 amino acids. The chain's CDR3 is CASKGRGNQPQHF. In DNA, the CDR3 is TGTGCCAGCAAGGGGCGCGGCAATCAGCCCCAGCATTTT.

CDR3 residues: CSASEAGGQYF. In DNA, the CDR3 is TGCAGTGCTAGCGAGGCAGGTGGACAGTATTTT. The chain recombines TRBV20-1 with TRBJ2-3; D unresolved. Between the trimmed V and J ends, which lost 3 bases and 12 bases, there was a span of 13 bases. Germline V gene data show CDR1 as DFQATT and CDR2 as SNEGSKA (reference sequence). This CDR3 has 11 residues.

Comment on this clonotype: A read error may explain this, as a much larger clone is one base away. It is likely a read error, because the conserved phenylalanine at the end of the CDR3 is missing. The chain combines TRBV6-2 or TRBV6-3 with TRBJ2-5, with TRBD2 matching 13 bases. J was trimmed by 4 bases and V by 6 bases; bases with no gene match: 8. There are 16 residues in the CDR3. Germline V gene sequence: CDR1 MNHEY, CDR2 SVGEGT. The CDR3 is CASSDGLAGVGETQYL. CDR3 nucleotide sequence: TGTGCCAGCAGCGACGGACTAGCGGGGGTCGGAGAGACCCAGTACCTC.

The gene calls are TRBV20-1 and TRBJ2-7, with D perhaps matching TRBD2 (7 bases). The CDR3 consists of 14 residues. The ends were cut back, 3 bases at V and 0 bases at J, with 12 bases in the middle. Germline V gene lookup returns CDR1 DFQATT and CDR2 SNEGSKA (reference sequence). CDR3 region: CSAREGEGSYEQYF. The CDR3 bases are TGCAGTGCTAGGGAGGGGGAGGGCTCCTACGAGCAGTACTTC.

CDR3 in amino acids: CAWSTPAGAYNEQFF. In DNA form, the CDR3 reads TGTGCCTGGAGTACCCCGGCGGGAGCATACAATGAGCAGTTCTTC. The chain uses TRBV30 and TRBJ2-1; TRBD2 aligns across 7 bases. Losses at the gene ends were 2 bases for V and 4 bases for J; bases not matched to a gene: 8. CDR1 and CDR2 (germline): GTSNPN, SVGIG (reference sequence). The CDR3 loop spans 15 amino acids.

This clonotype was counted only a few times. The rearrangement uses TRBV12-3 or TRBV12-4 and TRBJ2-7; the D gene is possibly TRBD1 (6 bases). The CDR3 totals 16 residues. The ends were cut back, 5 bases at V and 3 bases at J, with 20 bases in the middle. The CDR3 DNA sequence: TGTGCCAGCAGTGTAGGGCAGGGGCAAAAGGACTACGAGCAGTACTTC. Translation gives CASSVGQGQKDYEQYF.

Points on this clonotype: A read error may account for a junction end that differs from germline. The genes are TRBV7-3 and TRBJ2-7; D is perhaps TRBD1 (6 bases). The V gene's germline CDR1 is SGHTA and CDR2 FQGTGA. This CDR3 is 14 amino acids long. The CDR3 spells CASSSRQVRYEHHF. The DNA for the CDR3 is TGTGCCAGCAGCTCCCGACAGGTCAGGTACGAACACCACTTC.

This clonotype was seen a handful of times. This chain connects TRBV2 to TRBJ1-2; D is ambiguous. The ends were cut back, 6 bases at V and 4 bases at J, with 15 bases in the middle. CDR1 and CDR2 from the germline V gene are SNHLY and FYNNEI. The CDR3 has 14 amino acids. The DNA for the CDR3 is TGTGCCAGCAGCCAGGCCTTAAGTAGCTATGGCTACACCTTC. Translating gives CASSQALSSYGYTF.

Points on this clonotype: This could be a read error, since a much larger clone is one nucleotide away. The gene calls are TRBV6-5 and TRBJ2-6, with D unresolved. The CDR3 contains 15 residues. Germline values: CDR1 MNHEY, CDR2 SVGAGI. Trimming pared 4 bases from V and 0 bases from J, leaving 7 bases between. The CDR3 is CASSSADSGANVLTF. For the CDR3, the DNA is TGTGCCAGCAGTTCTGCGGACTCTGGGGCCAACGTCCTGACTTTC.

The V and J genes are TRBV9 and TRBJ2-3; D possibly corresponds to TRBD2 (6 bases). V gave up 3 bases and J gave up 3 bases, with 14 bases separating them. Germline-derived CDR1 and CDR2 are SGDLS and YYNGEE. CDR3 length: 15 amino acids. Here the CDR3 reads CASSGRGSGTDTQYF. The CDR3 coding sequence is TGTGCCAGCAGCGGACGGGGGTCGGGAACAGATACGCAGTATTTT.

In the case of this clonotype: One base away lies a much larger clone, so this may be a sequencing read error. This likely comes from a read error, as the CDR3 has no conserved phenylalanine or tryptophan at its end. This chain joins TRBV6-5 and TRBJ1-2; TRBD1 is a possible D gene (5 bases). The CDR3 runs 15 residues. Looked up from germline, CDR1 is MNHEY and CDR2 is SVGAGI. V dropped 6 bases and J dropped 8 bases, with 22 bases sitting between them. The CDR3 protein is CASSLTGTQLGGYTS. The CDR3 DNA reads as TGTGCCAGCAGCTTAACCGGGACCCAACTCGGGGGCTACACCTCC.